This TCR beta chain was retrieved from a study of CD8 T cells in Susac syndrome. Notes on this clonotype: Its matching antigen is unknown.

Overall study findings and caveats: The study's TCR sequencing and HLA analysis drew on a certain number of individuals. That number was acknowledged as relatively small.

This CDR3 contains 15 residues. CDR1 and CDR2 (germline): DFQATT, SNEGSKA (reference sequence). The V and J ends lost 1 base and 0 bases, in that order; junction bases with no gene match: 4. The authors carried out high-throughput sequencing of TCR beta. They applied it to CD8+ and CD4+ T cells obtained from blood. Negative isolation yielded CD4+ and CD8+ T cells, and FACS enriched TEMRA cells. Random hexamers were used to reverse transcribe the RNA input (about 0.45 to 1 ug). A multiplex approach, immunoSEQ multiplex PCR, amplified TCR beta CDR3 across 54 Vbeta and 13 Jbeta. TCRdb reprocessed the immunoSEQ multiplex PCR reads via MiXCR and lists one record per CDR3 protein. The sample records 100,000 to 150,000 distinct CDR3 sequences, 75% to 90% being singletons.

The specimen sequenced was CD8+ T cells from PBMCs. This sequence was found in a human donor with multiple sclerosis. The chain recombines TRBV20-1 with TRBJ2-7; 9 bases align to TRBD2. CDR3 residues: CSARVCSGSSYEQYV. In DNA form, the CDR3 reads TGCAGTGCTAGAGTGTGTAGCGGGAGCTCCTACGAGCAGTACGTC.